This T cell receptor (beta chain) was recovered during a study of shared T cell receptors in the human thymus. Assay used: immunoSEQ multiplex PCR; TCRdb lists only in-frame clones, some missing. The data contain about 660,000 clones, roughly 86% of them singletons. In addition, the sample was reused for a study of human thymus T cells. As that study records: The sample donors, healthy Finnish infants, were having corrective surgery for congenital heart defects. Resections that were taken during corrective heart surgery supplied the thymus tissue. The authors found apparently biased V and J gene usage in thymic and blood repertoires.

The sequence was obtained from a boy younger than two with a congenital heart defect. Sequenced material: thymocytes.

The CDR3 is CASSTLTSGFGRATDTQYF. CDR3 bases: TGTGCCAGCAGTACTCTGACTAGCGGGTTTGGAAGGGCCACAGATACGCAGTATTTT. The rearrangement joins TRBV28 to TRBJ2-3, with 10 bases matching TRBD2. The J segment lost 2 bases and the V segment lost 5 bases, leaving 16 bases of the junction unmatched. Germline assignment: CDR1 MDHEN and CDR2 SYDVKM. This CDR3 has 19 residues.